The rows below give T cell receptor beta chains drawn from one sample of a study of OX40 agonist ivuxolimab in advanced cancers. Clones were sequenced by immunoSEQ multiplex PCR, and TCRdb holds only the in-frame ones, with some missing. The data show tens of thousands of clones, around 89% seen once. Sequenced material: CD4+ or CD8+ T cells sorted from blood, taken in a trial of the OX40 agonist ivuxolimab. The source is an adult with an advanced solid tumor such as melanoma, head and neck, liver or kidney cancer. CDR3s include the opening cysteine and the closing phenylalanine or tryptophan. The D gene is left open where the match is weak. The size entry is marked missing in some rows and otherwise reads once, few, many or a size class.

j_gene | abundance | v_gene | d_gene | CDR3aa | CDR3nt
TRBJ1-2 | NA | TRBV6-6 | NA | CASVQVGYGYTF | TGTGCCAGCGTCCAAGTGGGCTATGGCTACACCTTC
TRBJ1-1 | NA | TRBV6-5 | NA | CASRQNGVNTEAFF | TGTGCCAGCAGACAGAACGGGGTGAACACTGAAGCTTTCTTT
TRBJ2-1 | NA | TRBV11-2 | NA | CASSSSRGGVSYNEQFF | TGTGCCAGCAGCTCCTCTAGGGGGGGGGTCTCCTACAATGAGCAGTTCTTC
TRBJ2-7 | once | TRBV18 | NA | CASSPGAVTYEQYF | TGTGCCAGCTCCCCTGGGGCAGTCACCTACGAGCAGTACTTC
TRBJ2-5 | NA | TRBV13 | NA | CASSLRRMGGGYQETQYF | TGTGCCAGCAGCTTACGTAGGATGGGGGGCGGGTACCAAGAGACCCAGTACTTC
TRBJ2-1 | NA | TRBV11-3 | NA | CASSLGYTEQFF | TGTGCCAGCAGCCTGGGATACACTGAGCAGTTCTTC
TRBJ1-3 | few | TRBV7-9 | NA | CASSLAGYGNTIYF | TGTGCCAGCAGCTTAGCAGGGTATGGAAACACCATATATTTT
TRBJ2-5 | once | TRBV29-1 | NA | CSIGPLGVGETQYF | TGCAGCATTGGCCCTTTGGGGGTCGGGGAGACCCAGTACTTC
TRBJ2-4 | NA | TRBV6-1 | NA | CASSEGAIAKNIQYF | TGTGCCAGCAGTGAGGGGGCAATAGCCAAAAACATTCAGTACTTC
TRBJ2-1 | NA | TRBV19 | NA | CASSITSGAFNEQFF | TGTGCCAGTAGTATTACCAGTGGGGCCTTCAATGAGCAGTTCTTC
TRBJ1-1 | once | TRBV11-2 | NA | CASSSSDRNTEAFF | TGTGCCAGCAGCTCATCGGACAGGAACACTGAAGCTTTCTTT
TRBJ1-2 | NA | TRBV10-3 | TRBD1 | CAITANPGQGSAFNYGYTF | TGTGCCATCACTGCCAACCCGGGACAGGGGTCAGCATTCAACTATGGCTACACCTTC
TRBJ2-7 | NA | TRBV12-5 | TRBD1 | CASGPGTDPYEQYF | TGTGCTAGTGGCCCCGGGACAGACCCCTACGAGCAGTACTTC
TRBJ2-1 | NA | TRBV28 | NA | CASSSGGYNEQFF | TGTGCCAGCAGTTCCGGGGGCTACAATGAGCAGTTCTTC
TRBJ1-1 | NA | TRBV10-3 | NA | CAISEVRANTEAFF | TGTGCCATCAGTGAGGTCAGGGCGAACACTGAAGCTTTCTTT
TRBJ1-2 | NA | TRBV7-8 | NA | CASSTSGGPYGYTF | TGTGCCAGCAGCACCTCCGGGGGCCCCTATGGCTACACCTTC